This T cell receptor beta chain was recorded in a study of PD-L1 blockade in urothelial cancer. Study as a whole: Dosed intravenously at 1,200 mg every 3 weeks, atezolizumab was initiated by patients at some point between 2012 and 2014.

Time point noted: pretreatment peripheral blood. The assay was immunoSEQ multiplex PCR, and TCRdb's table has in-frame clones only and misses some. The sample carries more than 45,000 clones, approximately 72% recorded once. Germline-derived CDR1 and CDR2 are SGHRS and YFSETQ. V trimming: 0 bases; J trimming: 8 bases; junction bases outside the gene matches: 13. CDR3 length equals 18 residues. Sequenced material: PBMCs, taken around atezolizumab (anti-PD-L1) treatment. This TCR derives from a man in his 70s with urothelial cancer. The chain is built from TRBV5-1 and TRBJ2-1, with 11 bases matching TRBD2. CDR3 in amino acids: CASSLATDYSGRVDEQFF. Here the CDR3 DNA reads TGCGCCAGCAGCTTGGCCACCGACTATAGCGGGAGGGTAGATGAGCAGTTCTTC.